The present T cell receptor beta chain was sequenced within a study of T cells in Graves' hyperthyroidism and ophthalmopathy. General study findings and limits: Blood also held most thyroid clonotypes expanded beyond 0.001.

TCR beta CDR3 region amplification was performed from RNA transcripts. TCR CDR3 underwent first-round RT-PCR with the HTBI primer set. TCRdb recomputed calls from the multiplex PCR reads with MiXCR, one row per CDR3 protein. Seen here are hundreds of thousands of distinct CDR3 sequences, over 35% observed once, and the top ten hold less than 40%. This clonotype was found a few times. Its target is unknown. Trimming took off 6 bases at V and 2 bases at J, with 20 bases between the two ends. The CDR3 extends over 16 amino acids. Germline loops: CDR1 SGHNT, CDR2 YENEEA. This TCR came from a woman aged 35 to 49 with Graves' hyperthyroidism. Sequenced material: blood. The chain combines TRBV11-3 with TRBJ2-7; D possibly matches TRBD1 or TRBD2 (5 bases each). This CDR3 reads CASSYSPGPSTYEQYF. The CDR3 bases are TGTGCCAGCAGTTACTCCCCGGGACCCTCCACCTACGAGCAGTACTTC.